This T cell receptor beta chain was identified during a study of blood T cell repertoires in COVID-19. Patients in Seattle were enrolled during active infection, then followed longitudinally. Sequenced by immunoSEQ multiplex PCR; TCRdb stores in-frame clones only, minus some. The table has fewer than 650,000 clones, 85% to 90% seen once. Input material: peripheral blood. The origin of this receptor is a woman between 45 and 65 years old with COVID-19, enrolled during active disease.

CDR3 nucleotides: TGTGCCAGCAGCCGACCGGGGGGAGATACGCAGTATTTT. Amino acids: CASSRPGGDTQYF. The chain uses TRBV7-9 and TRBJ2-3, with TRBD2 matching 7 bases. V gave up 5 bases and J gave up 5 bases; unmatched junction bases: 4. The CDR3 runs 13 residues. In germline, CDR1 is SEHNR, CDR2 FQNEAQ (reference sequence).